One and the same sample provided the 30 T cell receptor beta chains below, sequenced in a study of blood T cell repertoires in COVID-19. Profiled with immunoSEQ multiplex PCR; TCRdb holds only in-frame clones, not every one. Of around 180,000 clones listed, roughly 80% are singletons. Sequencing was performed on peripheral blood. All receptors derive from a man aged 55 to 70 with active or convalescent COVID-19.

The rearrangement joins TRBV9 to TRBJ2-4, with TRBD1 matching 11 bases. V dropped 1 base and J dropped 6; count of bases not matched to a gene: 6. This CDR3 is 16 amino acids long. Germline lookup yields CDR1 SGDLS and CDR2 YYNGEE. The CDR3 DNA follows: TGTGCCAGCAGCGTAAAGGGGACAGGGGGAGGAAACATTCAGTACTTC. It translates to CASSVKGTGGGNIQYF.

In its sample, this clone was seen a few times. The V gene is TRBV5-1, the J gene TRBJ2-7; D possibly corresponds to TRBD1 (6 bases). V lost 4 bases and J 1 base, leaving 24 bases between the germline ends. Germline CDR1 and CDR2: SGHRS and YFSETQ. This CDR3 is built from 18 residues. CDR3 nucleotides: TGCGCCAGCAGCCAACAACTCCTAGGGGGTGATACATCCTACGAGCAGTACTTC. Translated, it gives CASSQQLLGGDTSYEQYF.

The CDR3 spells CASSSSAGGNTGELFF. The CDR3 coding sequence is TGTGCCAGCAGCTCCTCAGCGGGAGGGAACACCGGGGAGCTGTTTTTT. The J gene is TRBJ2-2, the V gene TRBV7-6, with TRBD2 matching 9 bases. Germline V lookup: CDR1 SGHVS, CDR2 FNYEAQ. The CDR3 totals 16 residues. After removal of 4 bases from V and 1 base from J, the junction contained 4 bases not matched to a gene.

This sequence joins TRBV10-3 and TRBJ2-2, with D possibly TRBD1 on 6 matching bases. The germline V gene has CDR1 ENHRY and CDR2 SYGVKD. The V gene lost 8 bases and the J gene lost 8 bases, with 9 bases spanning the gap. CDR3 length: 11 amino acids. The CDR3 sequence is CAIAGEGELFF. The CDR3 DNA follows: TGTGCCATCGCAGGGGAAGGGGAGCTGTTTTTT.

The gene calls are TRBV5-1 and TRBJ2-2, with 7 bases fitting TRBD1. The CDR3 is 15 amino acids. Germline V gene sequence: CDR1 SGHRS, CDR2 YFSETQ. V lost 4 bases and J lost 5; bases outside the gene matches: 8. CDR3 sequence: CASSVLTGATGELFF. The CDR3 bases are TGCGCCAGCAGCGTCCTAACAGGGGCTACCGGGGAGCTGTTTTTT.

The chain recombines TRBV2 with TRBJ2-3; 10 bases agree with TRBD2. Per germline, CDR1 SNHLY and CDR2 FYNNEI. CDR3 length equals 18 residues. With 6 bases clipped from V and 6 bases from J, the junction kept 18 bases outside the gene matches. This CDR3 is CASSARQGGLAGGDTQYF. CDR3 nucleotide sequence: TGTGCCAGCAGCGCCCGCCAAGGGGGGTTAGCGGGAGGTGATACGCAGTATTTT.

The rearrangement joins TRBV7-9 to TRBJ2-1; 10 positions match TRBD2. Germline values: CDR1 SEHNR, CDR2 FQNEAQ (reference sequence). The trim removed 2 bases at V and 9 bases at J, leaving 1 base unmatched. The CDR3 has 13 residues. The CDR3 region is CASSLSSGSEQFF. Written as DNA, the CDR3 is TGTGCCAGCAGCTTATCTAGCGGGAGTGAGCAGTTCTTC.

The chain uses TRBV4-3 and TRBJ1-2; 9 nucleotides align to TRBD1. The CDR3 covers 15 residues. Germline values: CDR1 LGHNA, CDR2 YSLEER. Trimming cost V 3 bases and J 7 bases; bases outside gene matches: 9. CDR3 nucleotide sequence: TGCGCCAGCAGCCATCCGGGACAGGGTGATCCTGGCTACACCTTC. Translated: CASSHPGQGDPGYTF.

The chain recombines TRBV19 with TRBJ1-1; D may be TRBD1 (5 bases). The CDR3 extends over 15 amino acids. CDR1 and CDR2 from the germline V gene are LNHDA and SQIVND (reference sequence). The germline V and J ends were trimmed by 4 bases and 0 bases, with 12 bases remaining between them. The CDR3, as DNA: TGTGCCAGTAGTACGGGACTGAATATGAACACTGAAGCTTTCTTT. As protein: CASSTGLNMNTEAFF.

V is TRBV5-1 and J is TRBJ1-2; D is undetermined. The V and J ends lost 4 bases and 4 bases respectively, with 11 bases between them. CDR1 SGHRS and CDR2 YFSETQ come from the germline V gene. The CDR3 consists of 13 residues. In DNA form, the CDR3 reads TGCGCCAGCAGCGCGGACGGGAGCTATGGCTACACCTTC. It encodes CASSADGSYGYTF.

The chain is built from TRBV6-4 and TRBJ1-2; possible D gene TRBD1, 5 bases. Trimming pared 6 bases from V and 6 bases from J, leaving 14 bases between. The CDR3 loop spans 13 amino acids. CDR1 and CDR2 (germline): MRHNA, SNTAGT. For the CDR3, the DNA is TGTGCCAGCAGAGAGACAGTCGCCGATGGCTACACCTTC. Translating it yields CASRETVADGYTF.

This chain connects TRBV23-1 to TRBJ2-2; TRBD2 is a possible D gene (6 bases). TRBV23-1 is classed as an ORF, of uncertain function. V shed 2 bases and J shed 2 bases, with 15 bases lying between them. The CDR3 totals 17 residues. DNA of the CDR3: TGCGCCAGCAGTCAAGAGGAGGGACTTTCTAACACCGGGGAGCTGTTTTTT. The encoded protein is CASSQEEGLSNTGELFF.

The chain combines TRBV29-1 with TRBJ1-1; D gene unclear. The length of the CDR3 is 14 residues. The germline V gene encodes CDR1 SQVTM and CDR2 ANQGSEA. V lost 5 bases to trimming and J lost 3 bases, with 16 bases between them. The CDR3 region is CSVHWGSAHTEAFF. DNA of the CDR3: TGCAGCGTTCACTGGGGTAGCGCTCACACTGAAGCTTTCTTT.

The gene calls are TRBV18 and TRBJ2-3; a possible D gene is TRBD1 (6 bases). Trimming removed 2 bases at V and 8 bases at J, with 17 bases between. The germline gives CDR1 KGHSH, CDR2 LQKENI. This CDR3 comprises 15 residues. CDR3 nucleotide sequence: TGTGCCAGCTCACCAAGTACAGAGGGGGTGGTTACGCAGTATTTT. Its protein product is CASSPSTEGVVTQYF.

The V and J genes are TRBV7-2 and TRBJ2-7, with 7 bases identical to TRBD2. V shed 3 bases and J 5 bases; nucleotides not matched to a gene: 10. CDR1 and CDR2 (germline): SGHTA, FQGNSA. This CDR3 spans 15 amino acids. The CDR3 sequence: CASSFQGAGFHEQYF. CDR3 nucleotide sequence: TGTGCCAGCAGCTTCCAAGGAGCGGGATTCCACGAGCAGTACTTC. The entire variable domain, with the rest obtained from reference TRBV7-2 and TRBJ2-7, is as follows: GAGVSQSPSNKVTEKGKDVELRCDPISGHTALYWYRQSLGQGLEFLIYFQGNSAPDKSGLPSDRFSAERTGGSVSTLTIQRTQQEDSAVYLCASSFQGAGFHEQYFGPGTRLTVT.

This clone was seen a handful of times. The chain has TRBV11-3 and TRBJ2-2; D is perhaps TRBD2 (5 bases). Germline loops: CDR1 SGHNT, CDR2 YENEEA. Between the trimmed V and J ends, which lost 3 bases and 5 bases, there was a span of 7 bases. This CDR3 comprises 13 residues. For the CDR3, the DNA is TGTGCCAGCAGCTTCCGACTAACCGGGGAGCTGTTTTTT. Amino acids: CASSFRLTGELFF.

V is TRBV11-3 and J is TRBJ2-1; no reliable D call. Per germline, CDR1 SGHNT and CDR2 YENEEA. Trimming cost V 8 bases and J 8 bases, with 10 bases left between them. The CDR3 is made up of 11 amino acids. The CDR3 DNA is TGTGCCAGCGGATCCGAGGATGAGCAGTTCTTC. As protein: CASGSEDEQFF. Using reference TRBV11-3 and TRBJ2-1 for the parts outside the CDR3, the full variable domain is EAGVVQSPRYKIIEKKQPVAFWCNPISGHNTLYWYLQNLGQGPELLIRYENEEAVDDSQLPKDRFSAERLKGVDSTLKIQPAELGDSAVYLCASGSEDEQFFGPGTRLTVL.

The CDR3 DNA reads as TGTGCCAGCAGCTTGGGGTCAGGGGCGATCTCCTACAATGAGCAGTTCTTC. It translates to CASSLGSGAISYNEQFF. The genes are TRBV5-4 and TRBJ2-1; D is possibly TRBD1 (6 bases). Germline V CDR1 and CDR2: SGHNT, YYREEE (reference sequence). The ends were cut back, 0 bases at V and 0 bases at J, with 13 bases in the middle. This CDR3 contains 17 residues.

This sequence joins TRBV28 and TRBJ1-2; D not resolved. CDR1 is MDHEN, CDR2 SYDVKM, per germline. Trimming removed 6 bases from V and 5 bases from J, with 10 bases in between. CDR3 length equals 12 residues. In nucleotides, the CDR3 is TGTGCCAGCAGCTCGGGGATTTATGGCTACACCTTC. This codes for CASSSGIYGYTF.

This chain uses TRBV3-1 (or the pseudogene TRBV3-2) with TRBJ1-3, with D unclear. Trimming took off 5 bases at V and 6 bases at J, with 8 bases between the two ends. The CDR3 has 12 residues. Germline values: CDR1 LGHDT, CDR2 YNNKEL (reference sequence). The CDR3 is CASSAGANTIYF. The CDR3 DNA reads as TGTGCCAGCAGCGCGGGCGCAAACACCATATATTTT.

This clone was seen more than once but under ten times. The CDR3 region is CASSEARAAGQFF. DNA of the CDR3: TGTGCCAGCAGTGAAGCTAGAGCGGCCGGGCAGTTCTTC. The chain carries TRBV2 and TRBJ2-1; D might be TRBD2 (5 bases). V was cut by 0 bases and J by 12 bases, with 12 bases left in between. The V gene's germline CDR1 is SNHLY and CDR2 FYNNEI. The length of the CDR3 is 13 residues.

This clone was counted a single time. V usage is TRBV7-2 and J usage is TRBJ2-7, with D perhaps TRBD2 (7 bases). Germline V gene sequence: CDR1 SGHTA, CDR2 FQGNSA. The V end lost 4 bases, the J end lost 2 bases, and 12 bases lay between the germline ends. This CDR3 is 14 amino acids long. CDR3 sequence (DNA): TGTGCCAGCAGCTCGGGGGGCCTCGCCTACGAGCAGTACTTC. Amino acids: CASSSGGLAYEQYF.

The chain links TRBV3-1 (or the pseudogene TRBV3-2) to TRBJ1-1; D is perhaps TRBD1 (5 bases). CDR3 length equals 13 residues. Per germline, CDR1 LGHDT and CDR2 YNNKEL (reference sequence). V shed 3 bases and J shed 6 bases, with 11 bases lying between them. The CDR3 sequence: CASSHRGGSEAFF. The CDR3, as DNA: TGTGCCAGCAGCCACCGTGGGGGGTCTGAAGCTTTCTTT.

The CDR3 here is CASSAGQGEDTQYF. In DNA, the CDR3 is TGTGCCAGCAGCGCCGGACAGGGCGAAGATACGCAGTATTTT. V usage is TRBV5-8 and J usage is TRBJ2-3, with TRBD1 identical over 8 bases. V was clipped by 4 bases and J by 5 bases; unmatched bases: 6. The CDR3 covers 14 residues. CDR1 is SGHTS, CDR2 YDEGEE, per germline.

This rearrangement joins TRBV5-4 to TRBJ2-7; D possibly corresponds to TRBD1 (7 bases). Trimming took off 4 bases at V and 7 bases at J, with 15 bases between the two ends. The CDR3 is 13 residues long. Looked up from germline, CDR1 is SGHNT and CDR2 is YYREEE (reference sequence). CDR3 in amino acids: CASSKETGREQYF. The CDR3, as DNA: TGTGCCAGCAGCAAAGAGACAGGGAGGGAGCAGTACTTC.

The chain employs TRBV2 and TRBJ2-2; TRBD1 agrees at 9 bases. Per the germline V gene, CDR1 is SNHLY and CDR2 is FYNNEI. J gave up 4 bases and V 5 bases, and 5 bases lay outside the gene matches. The CDR3 consists of 15 residues. CDR3 sequence reads: CASSWDRATTGELFF. As DNA, the CDR3 is TGTGCCAGCAGTTGGGACAGGGCCACCACCGGGGAGCTGTTTTTT.

V and J are TRBV19 and TRBJ2-7, with a tentative D call TRBD2 (6 bases). V dropped 5 bases and J dropped 4 bases, with 18 bases sitting between them. CDR3 length: 15 residues. The germline V gene has CDR1 LNHDA and CDR2 SQIVND (reference sequence). CDR3 sequence reads: CASSSGPTGLYEQYF. CDR3 sequence (DNA): TGTGCCAGTAGTTCAGGCCCGACGGGACTTTACGAGCAGTACTTC.

The chain is built from TRBV19 and TRBJ2-2, with 8 bases lining up with TRBD1. The CDR3 contains 16 residues. Germline CDR1 is LNHDA and CDR2 is SQIVND (reference sequence). V lost 7 bases to trimming and J lost 1 base; unmatched junction nucleotides: 8. As DNA, the CDR3 is TGTGCCAGTATATCAGGGGGCTATAGGAACACCGGGGAGCTGTTTTTT. Protein sequence: CASISGGYRNTGELFF.

The chain joins TRBV19 to TRBJ2-1; 8 bases are shared with TRBD2. V was clipped by 2 bases and J by 7 bases; unmatched bases: 7. The CDR3 loop spans 15 amino acids. CDR1 and CDR2 from the germline V gene are LNHDA and SQIVND (reference sequence). CDR3 sequence: CASSIMGLVKNEQFF. Written as DNA, the CDR3 is TGTGCCAGTAGTATAATGGGACTAGTGAAGAATGAGCAGTTCTTC.

V usage is TRBV10-3 and J usage is TRBJ2-5, with TRBD1 identical over 7 bases. V shed 4 bases and J 5 bases; nucleotides not matched to a gene: 19. Germline CDR1 is ENHRY and CDR2 is SYGVKD. CDR3 length: 18 amino acids. Here the CDR3 reads CAISVSPLTGRNLETQYF. The CDR3, as DNA: TGTGCCATCAGTGTCAGTCCCCTGACAGGGAGAAATTTGGAGACCCAGTACTTC.